This T cell receptor beta chain stems from a study of blood T cell repertoires in COVID-19. Whole-study context: Material from acute and convalescent COVID-19 was sourced from the United States, Italy and Spain. PBMCs, B-cell-depleted T cells, or T cells provided the cDNA or gDNA that made up the material.

The table came from immunoSEQ multiplex PCR; TCRdb's copy has only in-frame clones and leaves some out. The table lists under 450,000 clones, roughly four fifths of them singletons. Each participant's cohort was designated according to participant-reported clinical history. In Cohort 3, a recovered donor had either two negative PCRs, clearance, or symptom resolution. Germline V gene lookup returns CDR1 LNHDA and CDR2 SQIVND (reference sequence). CDR3 length: 13 residues. Trimming took 5 bases from V and 6 from J; bases not matched to a gene: 6. The J gene is TRBJ1-1, the V gene TRBV19; TRBD1 agrees at 7 bases. The TCR was taken from a woman between 50 and 59 years old who had recovered from COVID-19. Sample: PBMCs or T cells enriched from blood (not recorded which). DNA of the CDR3: TGTGCCAGTAGTTTACGGGACAGAGCTGAAGCTTTCTTT. This encodes CASSLRDRAEAFF. The full variable domain, in which reference TRBV19 and TRBJ1-1 provide the parts outside the CDR3, is DGGITQSPKYLFRKEGQNVTLSCEQNLNHDAMYWYRQDPGQGLRLIYYSQIVNDFQKGDIAEGYSVSREKKESFPLTVTSAQKNPTAFYLCASSLRDRAEAFFGQGTRLTVV.